This T cell receptor (beta chain) was recorded in a study of blood T cells in healthy people across ages. The authors drew 7.5 to 10 milliliters of peripheral blood from each donor. This clonotype was picked up many times. As yet, its antigen is unknown. Sample-barcoded 5' priming and a J-beta primer mix drove a second PCR of roughly 7 to 11 cycles. TCRdb reprocessed the 5' RACE reads with MiXCR, giving one entry per CDR3 protein. The sample holds roughly 800,000 distinct CDR3 sequences; roughly 64% are singletons and the top ten take approximately 20%. Study results and limitations: The CMV status of each donor remained undetermined, and this could have confounded shifts in expanded clonotypes. Older age went with lower TCR beta diversity per million T cells, in a roughly linear way.

The CDR3 has 15 residues. CDR1 DFQATT and CDR2 SNEGSKA come from the germline V gene (reference sequence). With V trimmed by 2 bases and J by 4 bases, 8 bases remained unmatched. Sequencing input: blood. This TCR came from a young man in good health. The rearrangement uses TRBV20-1 and TRBJ2-7, with TRBD2 identical over 10 bases. The CDR3 DNA follows: TGCAGTGCTAGATTTGAGCGGGAGGGGCCTTACGAGCAGTACTTC. This sequence encodes CSARFEREGPYEQYF.